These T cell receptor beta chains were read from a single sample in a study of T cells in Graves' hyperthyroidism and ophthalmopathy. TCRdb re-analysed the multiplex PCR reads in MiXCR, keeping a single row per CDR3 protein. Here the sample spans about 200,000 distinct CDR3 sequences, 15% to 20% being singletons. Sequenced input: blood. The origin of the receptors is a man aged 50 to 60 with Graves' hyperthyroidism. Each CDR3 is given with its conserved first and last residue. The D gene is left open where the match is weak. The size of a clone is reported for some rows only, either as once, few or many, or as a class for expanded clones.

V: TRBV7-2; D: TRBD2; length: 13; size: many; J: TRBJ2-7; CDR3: CASSASGRYEQYF; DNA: TGTGCCAGCAGCGCTAGCGGGAGGTACGAGCAGTACTTC
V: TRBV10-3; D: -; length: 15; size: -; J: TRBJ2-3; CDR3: CAILLRDGSTDTQYF; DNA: TGTGCCATCCTGTTGAGGGACGGAAGCACAGATACGCAGTATTTT
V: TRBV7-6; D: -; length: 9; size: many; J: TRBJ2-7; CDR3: CAIKNEQYF; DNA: TGTGCCATAAAGAACGAGCAGTACTTC
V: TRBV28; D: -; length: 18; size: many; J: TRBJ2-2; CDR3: CASSLPGRKFANTGELFF; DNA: TGTGCCAGCAGTCTCCCGGGACGGAAGTTCGCGAACACCGGGGAGCTGTTTTTT
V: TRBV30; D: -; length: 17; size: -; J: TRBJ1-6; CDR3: CAWSGGRGSRVGSPLHF; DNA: TGTGCCTGGAGTGGCGGCAGGGGTTCGAGAGTAGGTTCACCCCTCCACTTT
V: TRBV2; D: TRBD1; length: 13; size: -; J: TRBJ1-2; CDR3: CASWTGEGYGYTF; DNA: TGTGCCAGCTGGACAGGGGAGGGCTATGGCTACACCTTC
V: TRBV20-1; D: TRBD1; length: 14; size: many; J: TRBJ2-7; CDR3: CSARDPGQTYEQYF; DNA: TGCAGTGCTAGAGATCCGGGACAGACCTACGAGCAGTACTTC
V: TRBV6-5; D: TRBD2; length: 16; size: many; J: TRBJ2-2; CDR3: CASSYASGRSPGELFF; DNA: TGTGCCAGCAGTTACGCTAGCGGGAGATCCCCCGGGGAGCTGTTTTTT
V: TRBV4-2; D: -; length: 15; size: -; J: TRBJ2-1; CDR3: CASSQELVTYNEQFF; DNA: TGTGCCAGCAGCCAAGAACTAGTCACCTACAATGAGCAGTTCTTC
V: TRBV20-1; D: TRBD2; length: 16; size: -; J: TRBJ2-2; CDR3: CSARDGTSGGTGELFF; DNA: TGCAGTGCTAGAGACGGGACTAGCGGGGGCACCGGGGAGCTGTTTTTT
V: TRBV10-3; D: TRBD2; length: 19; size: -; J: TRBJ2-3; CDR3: CAISSGLAGGPVSTDTQYF; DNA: TGTGCCATCAGTTCGGGACTAGCGGGAGGGCCTGTAAGCACAGATACGCAGTATTTT
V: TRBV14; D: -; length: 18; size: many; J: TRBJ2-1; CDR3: CASSQVSLLSYSYNEQFF; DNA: TGTGCCAGCAGCCAAGTTAGCTTGTTATCCTACTCCTACAATGAGCAGTTCTTC
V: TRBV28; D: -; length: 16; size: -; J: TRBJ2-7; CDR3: CAARPPDPPISYEQYF; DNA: TGTGCCGCCCGACCGCCGGACCCCCCTATATCCTACGAGCAGTACTTC
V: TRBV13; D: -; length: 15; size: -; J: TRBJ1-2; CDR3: CASSSHRRPHYGYTF; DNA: TGTGCCAGCAGCTCACACAGGAGGCCCCACTATGGCTACACCTTC
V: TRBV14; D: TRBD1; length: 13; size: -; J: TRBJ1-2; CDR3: CASSPGTALGYTF; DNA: TGTGCCAGCAGCCCCGGGACAGCCCTCGGCTACACCTTC
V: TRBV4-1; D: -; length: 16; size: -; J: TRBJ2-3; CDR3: CASSQGVRSRTDTQYF; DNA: TGCGCCAGCAGCCAAGGGGTCAGGTCCCGCACAGATACGCAGTATTTT
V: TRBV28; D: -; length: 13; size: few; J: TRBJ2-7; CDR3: CASRDGTDKKQYF; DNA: TGTGCCAGCAGGGACGGGACTGATAAAAAGCAGTACTTC
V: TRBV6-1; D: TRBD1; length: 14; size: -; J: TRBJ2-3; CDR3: CASLRQGSTDTQYF; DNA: TGTGCCAGCCTACGACAGGGAAGCACAGATACGCAGTATTTT
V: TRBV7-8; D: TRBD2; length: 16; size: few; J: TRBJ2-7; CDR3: CASSWGGSGRVSEQYF; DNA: TGTGCCAGCAGCTGGGGTGGTAGCGGGAGGGTTAGCGAGCAGTACTTC
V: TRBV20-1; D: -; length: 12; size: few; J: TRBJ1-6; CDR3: CSAPDRNSPLHF; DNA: TGCAGTGCCCCGGACAGAAATTCACCCCTCCACTTT
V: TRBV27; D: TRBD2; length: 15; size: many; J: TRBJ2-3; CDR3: CASSWAGGQADTQYF; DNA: TGTGCCAGCAGTTGGGCGGGAGGGCAGGCAGATACGCAGTATTTT
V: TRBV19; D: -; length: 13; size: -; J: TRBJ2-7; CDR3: CASSIVFHYEQYF; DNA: TGTGCCAGTAGTATCGTCTTCCACTACGAGCAGTACTTC
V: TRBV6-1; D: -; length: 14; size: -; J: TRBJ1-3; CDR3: CASGGAYSGNTIYF; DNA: TGTGCCAGCGGGGGAGCGTACTCTGGAAACACCATATATTTT
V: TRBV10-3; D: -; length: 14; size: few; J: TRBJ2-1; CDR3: CAISERGPYNEQFF; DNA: TGTGCCATCAGTGAGCGGGGACCCTACAATGAGCAGTTCTTC
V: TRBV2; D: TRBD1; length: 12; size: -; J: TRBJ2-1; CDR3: CASSPQGNEQFF; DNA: TGTGCCAGCAGTCCACAGGGGAATGAGCAGTTCTTC
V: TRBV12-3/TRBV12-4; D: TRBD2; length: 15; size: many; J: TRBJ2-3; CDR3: CASSKTSGKRDTQYF; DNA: TGTGCCAGCAGCAAGACTAGCGGGAAGCGGGATACGCAGTATTTT
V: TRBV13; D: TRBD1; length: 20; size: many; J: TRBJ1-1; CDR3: CASSLRFESRQGGSNTEAFF; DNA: TGTGCCAGCAGCTTAAGGTTTGAGTCGAGACAGGGAGGGTCGAACACTGAAGCTTTCTTT
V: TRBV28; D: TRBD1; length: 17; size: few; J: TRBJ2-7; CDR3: CASSLVWGTGGDYEQYF; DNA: TGTGCCAGCAGTTTAGTGTGGGGAACAGGGGGTGACTACGAGCAGTACTTC
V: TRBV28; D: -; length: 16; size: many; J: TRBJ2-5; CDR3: CASSFWDLEDQETQYF; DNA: TGTGCCAGCAGTTTCTGGGACCTCGAGGACCAAGAGACCCAGTACTTC
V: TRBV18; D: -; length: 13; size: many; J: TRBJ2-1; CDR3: CASSPSRANEQFF; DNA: TGTGCCAGCTCACCGTCCAGAGCCAATGAGCAGTTCTTC
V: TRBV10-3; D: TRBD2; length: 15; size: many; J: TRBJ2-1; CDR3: CAIRAGTSGDNEQFF; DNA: TGTGCCATCAGGGCCGGGACTAGCGGGGATAATGAGCAGTTCTTC
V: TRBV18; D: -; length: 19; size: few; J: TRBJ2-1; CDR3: CASSPPDGGLSGVYNEQLF; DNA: TGTGCCAGCTCACCACCGGACGGGGGCTTATCGGGAGTGTACAATGAGCAGCTCTTC
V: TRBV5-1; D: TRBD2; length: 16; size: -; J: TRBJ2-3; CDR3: CASSAGLAAIGDTQYF; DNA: TGCGCCAGCAGCGCCGGACTAGCCGCGATTGGGGATACGCAGTATTTT
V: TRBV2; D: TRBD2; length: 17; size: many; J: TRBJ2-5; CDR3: CASSGGLAGGPRETQYF; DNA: TGTGCCAGCAGCGGGGGACTAGCGGGAGGGCCCCGTGAGACCCAGTACTTC
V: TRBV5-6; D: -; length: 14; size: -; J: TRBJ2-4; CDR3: CASSLTIAKNIQYF; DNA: TGTGCCAGCAGCCTTACCATAGCCAAAAACATTCAGTACTTC
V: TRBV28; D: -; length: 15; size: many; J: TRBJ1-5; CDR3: CASSWDKDVAQPQHF; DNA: TGTGCCAGCAGTTGGGACAAGGACGTTGCTCAGCCCCAGCATTTT
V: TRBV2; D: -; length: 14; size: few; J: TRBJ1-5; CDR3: CASSEVGGNQPQHF; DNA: TGTGCCAGCAGTGAAGTTGGGGGAAATCAGCCCCAGCATTTT
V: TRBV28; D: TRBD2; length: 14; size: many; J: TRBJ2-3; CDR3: CASRWTSGTDTQYF; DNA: TGTGCCAGCAGGTGGACTAGCGGGACAGATACGCAGTATTTT
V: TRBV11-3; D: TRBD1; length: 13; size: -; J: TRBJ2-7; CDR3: CASSTGGSGEQYF; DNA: TGTGCCAGCAGCACAGGGGGTTCGGGAGAGCAGTACTTC
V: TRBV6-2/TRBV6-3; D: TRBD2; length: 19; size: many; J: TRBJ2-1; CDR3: CASSYSILAGVLAVNEQFF; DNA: TGTGCCAGCAGTTACTCGATATTAGCGGGAGTTCTCGCGGTCAATGAGCAGTTCTTC
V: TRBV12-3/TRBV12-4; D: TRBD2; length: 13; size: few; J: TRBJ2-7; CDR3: CASRTSGSYEQYF; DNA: TGTGCCAGCAGGACTAGCGGGTCCTACGAGCAGTACTTC
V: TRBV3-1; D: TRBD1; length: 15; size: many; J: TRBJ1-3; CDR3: CASSRPGGPGNTIYF; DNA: TGTGCCAGCAGCCGACCAGGGGGGCCTGGAAACACCATATATTTT
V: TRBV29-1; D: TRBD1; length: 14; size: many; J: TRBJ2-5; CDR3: CSVTGTGGEETQYF; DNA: TGCAGCGTTACCGGGACAGGGGGAGAAGAGACCCAGTACTTC
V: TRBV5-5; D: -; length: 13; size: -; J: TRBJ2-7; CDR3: CASSIRVGYEQYF; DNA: TGTGCCAGCAGCATTAGGGTCGGGTACGAGCAGTACTTC
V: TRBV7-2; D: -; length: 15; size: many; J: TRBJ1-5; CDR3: CASSLDSSSNQPQHF; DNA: TGTGCCAGCAGCTTGGACAGCTCTAGCAATCAGCCCCAGCATTTT
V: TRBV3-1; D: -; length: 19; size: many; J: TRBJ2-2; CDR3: CASSQDSYTGEVNTGELFF; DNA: TGTGCCAGCAGCCAAGACTCTTATACAGGGGAGGTGAACACCGGGGAGCTGTTTTTT
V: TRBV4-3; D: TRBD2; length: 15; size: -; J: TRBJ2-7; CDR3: CASSQSWRGGHEQYF; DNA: TGCGCCAGCAGCCAGTCGTGGCGGGGGGGCCACGAGCAGTACTTC
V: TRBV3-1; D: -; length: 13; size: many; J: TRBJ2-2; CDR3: CASSPGTHGELFF; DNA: TGTGCCAGCAGCCCCGGGACACACGGGGAGCTGTTTTTT
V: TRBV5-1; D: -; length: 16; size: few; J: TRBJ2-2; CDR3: CASSLMLGGTTGELFF; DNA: TGCGCCAGCAGCTTGATGTTGGGCGGGACGACCGGGGAGCTGTTTTTT
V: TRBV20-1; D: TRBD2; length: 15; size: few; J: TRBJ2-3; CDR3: CSVPPTSGGTDTQYF; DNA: TGCAGTGTTCCTCCGACTAGCGGGGGGACAGATACGCAGTATTTT
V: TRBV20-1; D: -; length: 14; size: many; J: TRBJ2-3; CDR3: CSARDPVGRDTQYF; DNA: TGCAGTGCTAGAGATCCTGTAGGCCGGGATACGCAGTATTTT
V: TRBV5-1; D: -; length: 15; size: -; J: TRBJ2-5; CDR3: CASSGEGHLEETQYF; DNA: TGCGCCAGCAGCGGGGAGGGACACTTAGAGGAGACCCAGTACTTC
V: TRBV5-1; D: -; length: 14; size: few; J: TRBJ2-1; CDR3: CASSLDRSYNEQFF; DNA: TGCGCCAGCAGCTTGGACAGGTCCTACAATGAGCAGTTCTTC